The next 17 T cell receptor beta chains were all read from a single sample in a study of blood T cell repertoires in COVID-19 (TCRdb year 2020). Library preparation was by the immunoSEQ multiplex PCR assay. TCRdb stores this immuneACCESS table with in-frame sequences only. Part of the clones is absent; in the studies checked, under half of the shortfall reflects unresolved V genes, and no reason is known for the rest. The table for this sample lists roughly 220,000 clones; roughly 85% of them were counted only once. The ten most abundant clones make up 3% to 4% of the sample. The sample was PBMCs or T cells enriched from blood (not recorded which). These receptors were collected from a woman aged 40 to 50 with acute COVID-19.

The chain has TRBV19 and TRBJ2-6; D perhaps matches TRBD1 (5 bases). The CDR3 is made up of 13 amino acids. V dropped 9 bases and J dropped 2 bases, with 8 bases sitting between them. CDR1 is LNHDA and CDR2 is SQIVND in the germline V gene (reference sequence). In nucleotides, the CDR3 is TGTGCCAGCAGGGTACCTGGGGCCAACGTCCTGACTTTC. Protein product: CASRVPGANVLTF.

This rearrangement joins TRBV28 to TRBJ2-5; D uncertain. CDR1 is MDHEN and CDR2 is SYDVKM in the germline V gene. CDR3 length: 14 residues. V was trimmed by 6 bases and J by 5 bases, leaving 16 bases between them. The CDR3: CASRRSFLQETQYF. CDR3 nucleotide sequence: TGTGCCAGCAGACGGAGTTTTCTGCAGGAGACCCAGTACTTC.

This sequence joins TRBV11-2 and TRBJ1-5; TRBD1 aligns across 9 bases. The length of the CDR3 is 14 residues. Germline V gene sequence: CDR1 SGHAT, CDR2 FQNNGV. V gave up 5 bases and J gave up 4 bases; unmatched junction bases: 3. CDR3 sequence (DNA): TGTGCCAGCAGCCTGGACAGGGGAAATCAGCCCCAGCATTTT. Translation: CASSLDRGNQPQHF.

The chain has TRBV18 and TRBJ2-5, with D perhaps TRBD1 (8 bases). The CDR3 runs to 14 residues. Germline V gives CDR1 KGHSH, CDR2 LQKENI. V was trimmed by 6 bases and J by 5 bases, leaving 16 bases between them. The DNA for the CDR3 is TGTGCCAGCTCGTCAGACAGGGGAGGGGAGACCCAGTACTTC. This sequence encodes CASSSDRGGETQYF.

The chain has TRBV27 and TRBJ1-5; D remains unclear. The germline gives CDR1 MNHEY, CDR2 SMNVEV (reference sequence). The CDR3 runs to 15 residues. With 2 bases removed from V and 0 bases from J, the gap between germline ends came to 8 bases. The CDR3 DNA sequence: TGTGCCAGCAGTTTAAACAACTATAGCAATCAGCCCCAGCATTTT. It specifies CASSLNNYSNQPQHF.

The CDR3 is CASSEARVRNGYTF. In nucleotides, the CDR3 is TGTGCCAGCAGTGAAGCGAGGGTACGGAATGGCTACACCTTC. This rearrangement joins TRBV2 to TRBJ1-2; no definite D call. The CDR3 totals 14 residues. The germline V gene has CDR1 SNHLY and CDR2 FYNNEI. V was shortened by 0 bases and J by 6 bases, with 11 bases between the two germline ends.

This clone has only a few counts. The V gene is TRBV10-1, the J gene TRBJ2-7; tentative D call: TRBD2 (6 bases). Germline-derived CDR1 and CDR2 are WNHNN and SYGVQD (reference sequence). CDR3 length: 15 residues. V dropped 8 bases and J dropped 6 bases, with 23 bases sitting between them. The CDR3 protein is CASAPSGLPVSEQYF. For the CDR3, the DNA is TGCGCCAGCGCCCCGAGCGGGCTCCCGGTGAGCGAGCAGTACTTC.

The chain has TRBV9 and TRBJ2-3; the D gene is possibly TRBD1 (5 bases). Germline CDR1 is SGDLS and CDR2 is YYNGEE. V was clipped by 7 bases and J by 1 base, with 10 bases between them. The CDR3 runs to 13 residues. CDR3 nucleotides: TGTGCCAGCGGACCCAGGGGCACAGATACGCAGTATTTT. As protein: CASGPRGTDTQYF.

The chain is built from TRBV9 and TRBJ2-1, with D perhaps TRBD2 (6 bases). The germline gives CDR1 SGDLS, CDR2 YYNGEE. The length of the CDR3 is 15 residues. V dropped 4 bases and J dropped 2 bases, with 13 bases sitting between them. The CDR3 DNA is TGTGCCAGCAGCCCCCCGGGGGTGCCCTACAATGAGCAGTTCTTC. Protein: CASSPPGVPYNEQFF.

The genes are TRBV28 and TRBJ1-1, with 8 bases identical to TRBD1. After removal of 2 bases from V and 5 bases from J, the junction contained 7 bases not matched to a gene. This CDR3 is built from 15 residues. CDR1 and CDR2 from the germline V gene are MDHEN and SYDVKM. The CDR3 sequence: CASSLRGTGGTEAFF. The CDR3 DNA is TGTGCCAGCAGTTTAAGGGGGACAGGAGGTACTGAAGCTTTCTTT.

V is TRBV2 and J is TRBJ2-7; possible D gene TRBD1, 6 bases. The CDR3 runs 13 residues. Trimming pared 4 bases from V and 6 bases from J, leaving 13 bases between. CDR1 and CDR2 from the germline V gene are SNHLY and FYNNEI. In DNA, the CDR3 is TGTGCCAGCAGTGTACAGGGCCTCGGCGAGCAGTACTTC. Protein: CASSVQGLGEQYF.

The chain employs TRBV28 and TRBJ2-7; weak D call: TRBD2 (6 bases). CDR1 and CDR2 (germline): MDHEN, SYDVKM. Between the trimmed V and J ends, which lost 5 bases and 4 bases, there was a span of 21 bases. The CDR3 has 16 amino acids. CDR3 coding DNA: TGTGCCAGCAGTCTGGGACTTCTAACTCCTACATACGAGCAGTACTTC. Amino acid sequence: CASSLGLLTPTYEQYF.

The rearrangement links TRBV7-3 to TRBJ2-7; 7 bases line up with TRBD2. From germline, CDR1 is SGHTA and CDR2 FQGTGA. Trimming at V came to 5 bases and at J to 1 base, leaving 5 bases not matched to a gene. This CDR3 has 14 amino acids. The CDR3 coding sequence is TGTGCCAGCAGCCCCGCTAGCGGATCCTACGAGCAGTACTTC. It translates to CASSPASGSYEQYF.

As regards this clone: The same CDR3 arises from other DNA sequences in this sample as well. V is TRBV5-1 and J is TRBJ1-1; 7 bases align to TRBD1. V shed 2 bases, J shed 4 bases, and the junction held 2 bases outside the gene matches. Germline-derived CDR1 and CDR2 are SGHRS and YFSETQ. The CDR3 runs to 13 residues. CDR3 sequence: CASSLGGGTEAFF. CDR3 DNA sequence: TGCGCCAGCAGCTTAGGGGGCGGCACTGAAGCTTTCTTT.

The chain uses TRBV29-1 and TRBJ2-1, with 9 positions matching TRBD1. The V gene end was trimmed by 8 bases and the J gene end by 7 bases; junction bases not matched to a gene: 12. Germline lookup yields CDR1 SQVTM and CDR2 ANQGSEA. This CDR3 is built from 14 residues. The chain's CDR3 is CSLTGTGFRNEQFF. The CDR3 coding sequence is TGCAGCCTTACCGGGACAGGGTTTAGGAATGAGCAGTTCTTC.

This clone was seen just once. The chain has TRBV6-5 and TRBJ2-7, with 7 bases identical to TRBD1. The trim removed 6 bases at V and 3 bases at J, leaving 8 bases unmatched. This CDR3 comprises 14 residues. Germline V gene data show CDR1 as MNHEY and CDR2 as SVGAGI. The CDR3 region is CASSYRDRHYEQYF. DNA for the CDR3: TGTGCCAGCAGCTACCGGGACAGACACTACGAGCAGTACTTC.

The J gene is TRBJ2-2, the V gene TRBV5-6, with TRBD2 matching 11 bases. The CDR3 length is 18 residues. Germline V gives CDR1 SGHDT, CDR2 YYEEEE. Trimming took 5 bases from V and 0 from J; bases not matched to a gene: 9. The CDR3 DNA is TGTGCCAGCAGGAGGGGACTAGCGGCGATGGCGAACACCGGGGAGCTGTTTTTT. This encodes CASRRGLAAMANTGELFF. Supplemented by reference TRBV5-6 and TRBJ2-2, the full variable domain reads DAGVTQSPTHLIKTRGQQVTLRCSPKSGHDTVSWYQQALGQGPQFIFQYYEEEERQRGNFPDRFSGHQFPNYSSELNVNALLLGDSALYLCASRRGLAAMANTGELFFGEGSRLTVL.